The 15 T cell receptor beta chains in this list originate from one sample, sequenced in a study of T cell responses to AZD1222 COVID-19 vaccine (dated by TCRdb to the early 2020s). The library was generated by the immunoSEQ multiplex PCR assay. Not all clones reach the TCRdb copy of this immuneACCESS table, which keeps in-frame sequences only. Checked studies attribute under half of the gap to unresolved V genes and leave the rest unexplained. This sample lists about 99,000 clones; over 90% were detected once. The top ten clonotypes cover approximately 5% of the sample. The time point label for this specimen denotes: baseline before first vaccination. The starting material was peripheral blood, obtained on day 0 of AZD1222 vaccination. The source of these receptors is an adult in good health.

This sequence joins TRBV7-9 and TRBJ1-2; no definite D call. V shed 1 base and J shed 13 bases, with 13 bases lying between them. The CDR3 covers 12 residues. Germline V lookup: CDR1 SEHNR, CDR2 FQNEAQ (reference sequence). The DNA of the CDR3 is TGTGCCAGCAGCTTAGGGAGGACGAGGTCCACCTTC. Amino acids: CASSLGRTRSTF.

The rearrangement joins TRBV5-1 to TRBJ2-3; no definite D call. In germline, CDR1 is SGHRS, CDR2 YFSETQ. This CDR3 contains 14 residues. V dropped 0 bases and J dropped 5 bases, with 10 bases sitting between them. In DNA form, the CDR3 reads TGCGCCAGCAGCTTGGTTTGGGTTCGAGATACGCAGTATTTT. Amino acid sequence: CASSLVWVRDTQYF.

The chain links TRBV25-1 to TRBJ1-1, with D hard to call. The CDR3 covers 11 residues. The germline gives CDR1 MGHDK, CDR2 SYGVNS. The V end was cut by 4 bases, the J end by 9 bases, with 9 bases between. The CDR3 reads CASSGAAQAFF. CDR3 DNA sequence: TGTGCCAGCAGTGGCGCGGCTCAAGCTTTCTTT.

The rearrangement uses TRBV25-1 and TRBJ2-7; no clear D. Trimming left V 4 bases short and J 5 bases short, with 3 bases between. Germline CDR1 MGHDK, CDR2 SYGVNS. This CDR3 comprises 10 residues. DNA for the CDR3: TGTGCCAGCAGTGCCCACGAGCAGTACTTC. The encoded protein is CASSAHEQYF.

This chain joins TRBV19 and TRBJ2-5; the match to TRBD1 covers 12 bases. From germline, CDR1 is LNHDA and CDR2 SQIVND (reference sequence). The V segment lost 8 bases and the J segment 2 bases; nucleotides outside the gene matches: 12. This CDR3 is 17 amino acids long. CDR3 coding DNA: TGTGCCAGTCGATCCGGGACAGGGGGCTTGAGTCAAGAGACCCAGTACTTC. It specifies CASRSGTGGLSQETQYF.

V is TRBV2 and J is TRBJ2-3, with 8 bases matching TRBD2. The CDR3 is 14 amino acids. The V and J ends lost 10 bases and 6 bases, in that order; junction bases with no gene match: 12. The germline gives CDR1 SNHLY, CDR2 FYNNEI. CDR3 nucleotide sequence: TGTGCCACCACCCGGCGGGAGGAGGCCGATACGCAGTATTTT. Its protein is CATTRREEADTQYF.

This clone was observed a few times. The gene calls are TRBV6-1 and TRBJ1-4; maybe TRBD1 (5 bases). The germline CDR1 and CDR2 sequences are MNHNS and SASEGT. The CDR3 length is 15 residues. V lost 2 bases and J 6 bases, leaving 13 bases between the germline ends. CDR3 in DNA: TGTGCCAGCAGTGAAATAGGGGCAGGGTATGAAAAACTGTTTTTT. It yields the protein CASSEIGAGYEKLFF.

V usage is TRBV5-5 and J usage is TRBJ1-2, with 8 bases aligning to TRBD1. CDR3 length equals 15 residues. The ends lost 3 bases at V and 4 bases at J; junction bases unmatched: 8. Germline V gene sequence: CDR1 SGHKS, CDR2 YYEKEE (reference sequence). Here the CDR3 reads CASSSTGDTVYGYTF. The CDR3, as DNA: TGTGCCAGCAGCTCGACAGGGGATACGGTCTATGGCTACACCTTC.

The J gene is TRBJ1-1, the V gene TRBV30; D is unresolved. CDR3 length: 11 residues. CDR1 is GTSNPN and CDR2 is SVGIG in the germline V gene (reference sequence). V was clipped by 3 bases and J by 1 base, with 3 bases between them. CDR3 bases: TGTGCCTGGAGGGGGAACACTGAAGCTTTCTTT. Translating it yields CAWRGNTEAFF.

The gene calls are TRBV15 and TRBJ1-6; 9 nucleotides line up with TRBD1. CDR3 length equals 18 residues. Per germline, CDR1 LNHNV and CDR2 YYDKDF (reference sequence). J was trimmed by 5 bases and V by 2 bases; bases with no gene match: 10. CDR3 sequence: CATSRPGTGRLNNSPLHF. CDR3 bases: TGTGCCACCAGCAGACCGGGGACAGGGAGGTTAAATAATTCACCCCTCCACTTT. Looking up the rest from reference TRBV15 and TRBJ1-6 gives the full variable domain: DAMVIQNPRYQVTQFGKPVTLSCSQTLNHNVMYWYQQKSSQAPKLLFHYYDKDFNNEADTPDNFQSRRPNTSFCFLDIRSPGLGDTAMYLCATSRPGTGRLNNSPLHFGNGTRLTVT.

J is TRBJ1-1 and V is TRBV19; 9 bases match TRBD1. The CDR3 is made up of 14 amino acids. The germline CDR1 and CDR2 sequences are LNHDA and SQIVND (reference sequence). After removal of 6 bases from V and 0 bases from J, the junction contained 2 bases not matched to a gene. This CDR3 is CASSWDRVNTEAFF. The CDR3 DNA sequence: TGTGCCAGTAGCTGGGACAGGGTGAACACTGAAGCTTTCTTT.

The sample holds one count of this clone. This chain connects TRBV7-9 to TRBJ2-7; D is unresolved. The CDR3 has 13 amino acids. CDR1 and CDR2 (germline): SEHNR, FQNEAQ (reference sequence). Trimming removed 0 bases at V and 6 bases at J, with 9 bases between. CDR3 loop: CASSLAVGPEQYF. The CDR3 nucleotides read TGTGCCAGCAGCTTAGCAGTCGGTCCCGAGCAGTACTTC.

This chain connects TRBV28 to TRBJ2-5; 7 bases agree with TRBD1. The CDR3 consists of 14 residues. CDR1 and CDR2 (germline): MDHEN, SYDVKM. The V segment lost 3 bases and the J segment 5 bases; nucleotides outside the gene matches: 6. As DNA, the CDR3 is TGTGCCAGCAGTTTCGACAGGGCTGGGGAGACCCAGTACTTC. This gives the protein CASSFDRAGETQYF.

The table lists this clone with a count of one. The CDR3 nucleotides read TGCGCCAGCAGCCAGTACATCGACGGCAATCAGCCCCAGCATTTT. Its translation is CASSQYIDGNQPQHF. This chain links TRBV4-1 with TRBJ1-5, with D uncertain. V lost 3 bases and J lost 2, with 11 bases in between. The germline gives CDR1 MGHRA, CDR2 YSYEKL. This CDR3 is built from 15 residues.

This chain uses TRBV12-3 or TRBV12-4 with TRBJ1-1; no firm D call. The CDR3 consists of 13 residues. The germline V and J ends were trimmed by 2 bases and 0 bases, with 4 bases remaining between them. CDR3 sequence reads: CASSLFLNTEAFF. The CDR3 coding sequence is TGTGCCAGCAGTTTATTTCTGAACACTGAAGCTTTCTTT.